Listed below are T cell receptor beta chains from one sample, sequenced in a study of cytomegalovirus exposure and HLA in healthy donors. Some clones are missing from TCRdb's copy, which holds only in-frame ones; the method was immunoSEQ multiplex PCR. The table shows hundreds of thousands of clones, with about three quarters occurring only once. Sequenced: PBMCs. Receptor source: a boy younger than 18 in good health and CMV-seronegative. CDR3s include the opening cysteine and the closing phenylalanine or tryptophan. A D gene is named only where the DNA matches it firmly. Size is omitted from some rows. Given values are once, few, many or a class for expanded clones.

d_call j_call clone_size v_call cdr3_length cdr3_nt cdr3_aa
. TRBJ1-1 . TRBV9 13 TGTGCCAGCACCAGGGCTCCGAACACTGAAGCTTTCTTT CASTRAPNTEAFF
. TRBJ1-1 . TRBV5-1 17 TGCGCCAGCAGTGCGCGGGTTGGGGTCTCTATGAACACTGAAGCTTTCTTT CASSARVGVSMNTEAFF
. TRBJ1-5 few TRBV5-4 15 TGTGCCAGCAGCTTGGATCCCCATAGCAATCAGCCCCAGCATTTT CASSLDPHSNQPQHF
TRBD2 TRBJ2-5 . TRBV7-8 17 TGTGCCAGCAGCCCTGGACTAGCGGGGGGGTGGCAAGAGACCCAGTACTTC CASSPGLAGGWQETQYF
. TRBJ2-5 . TRBV4-1 12 TGCGCCAGCAGCTCTCGGGGGGAGACCCAGTACTTC CASSSRGETQYF
TRBD1 TRBJ1-1 . TRBV5-1 15 TGCGCCAGCAGCTTGGCCCCGACAGGGAGCACTGAAGCTTTCTTT CASSLAPTGSTEAFF
. TRBJ1-1 few TRBV11-3 14 TGTGCCAGCAGCTTAAGTGCAGTCCACACTGAAGCTTTCTTT CASSLSAVHTEAFF
. TRBJ1-4 few TRBV15 14 TGTGCCACCAGCAGAGGGACAGAAAATGAAAAACTGTTTTTT CATSRGTENEKLFF
. TRBJ2-2 . TRBV6-4 13 TGTGCCAGCAGTGACGGGGAGACCGGGGAGCTGTTTTTT CASSDGETGELFF
TRBD2 TRBJ2-3 . TRBV9 16 TGTGCCAGCAGCGTAGGGGCGGCTAGCGGGACAGATACGCAGTATTTT CASSVGAASGTDTQYF
TRBD1 TRBJ2-7 . TRBV9 15 TGTGCCAGCAGCGTAGCGCTCAGGGGGCCTGACGAGCAGTACTTC CASSVALRGPDEQYF
. TRBJ2-7 . TRBV5-1 14 TGCGCCAGCAGGGGGGGCGGGAGCTCCTACGAGCAGTACTTC CASRGGGSSYEQYF
. TRBJ1-2 . TRBV7-9 13 TGTGCCAGCAGCTTGATTAGTACAGCTGGCTACACCTTC CASSLISTAGYTF
TRBD1 TRBJ2-5 . TRBV5-1 15 TGCGCCAGCACAAGGACTGGGACAGTCCAAGAGACCCAGTACTTC CASTRTGTVQETQYF
. TRBJ1-1 . TRBV6-1 14 TGTGCCAGCAGTGAAGACAGGGCGGGCACTGAAGCTTTCTTT CASSEDRAGTEAFF
TRBD1 TRBJ1-2 . TRBV28 14 TGTGCCAGCAACGTAGACAGGGGAGACTATGGCTACACCTTC CASNVDRGDYGYTF
. TRBJ2-1 . TRBV28 14 TGTGCCAGCAGTTCTCAGGGCTCCTACAATGAGCAGTTCTTC CASSSQGSYNEQFF
TRBD2 TRBJ2-5 . TRBV18 14 TGTGCCAGCTCGACTAGCGGAGCCCAAGAGACCCAGTACTTC CASSTSGAQETQYF
. TRBJ2-1 few TRBV29-1 13 TGCTCCTCGCAGGGGTTCTCCTACAATGAGCAGTTCTTC CSSQGFSYNEQFF
TRBD1 TRBJ1-6 . TRBV29-1 14 TGCAGCGTTGCGAACAACGACAGGGGCTCACCCCTCCACTTT CSVANNDRGSPLHF
. TRBJ2-7 . TRBV18 12 TGTGCCAGCTCACCGAGTTTGAGCGAGCAGTACTTC CASSPSLSEQYF
. TRBJ2-3 . TRBV4-1 13 TGCGCCAGCAGCCAACTTAAGCTGGATACGCAGTATTTT CASSQLKLDTQYF
TRBD1 TRBJ1-2 . TRBV7-3 15 TGTGCCAGCAGCTTAAAGGGACAGGGGTACTATGGCTACACCTTC CASSLKGQGYYGYTF
. TRBJ1-4 . TRBV6-1 15 TGTGCCAGCAGTGAAAGGGGCGGGGGACTTGAAAAACTGTTTTTT CASSERGGGLEKLFF
TRBD2 TRBJ2-7 . TRBV7-8 16 TGTGCCAGCAGCTTATTTACAGCGGGGAGCTCCTACGAGCAGTACTTC CASSLFTAGSSYEQYF
. TRBJ1-5 few TRBV5-6 16 TGTGCCAGCAGCCCGGGAAGGCAGGGGTCCAATCAGCCCCAGCATTTT CASSPGRQGSNQPQHF
. TRBJ1-2 . TRBV6-5 13 TGTGCCAGCAGTGCCCACCAGATACGTGGCTACACCTTC CASSAHQIRGYTF
TRBD1 TRBJ2-7 . TRBV15 16 TGTGCCACCAGCAGAGATCGGGGGACAGGGTTAAGGGAGCAGTACTTC CATSRDRGTGLREQYF
TRBD1 TRBJ1-2 . TRBV6-1 14 TGTGCCAGCAGGGAGAGGGACAGGGGATATGGCTACACCTTC CASRERDRGYGYTF
TRBD1 TRBJ1-1 . TRBV11-2 15 TGTGCCAGCAGCTTACTACAGGGGGAAACCACTGAAGCTTTCTTT CASSLLQGETTEAFF
. TRBJ1-2 . TRBV7-6 15 TGTGCCAGCAGCTTACTTGGGGAGATTAACTATGGCTACACCTTC CASSLLGEINYGYTF
TRBD1 TRBJ2-5 . TRBV4-2 14 TGTGCCAGCAGCCAAGGCCAGGGGGAAGAGACCCAGTACTTC CASSQGQGEETQYF
. TRBJ1-5 . TRBV19 12 TGTGCCAGTAGTACCCTGAGTCAGCCCCAGCATTTT CASSTLSQPQHF
TRBD1 TRBJ2-7 . TRBV5-1 15 TGCGCCAGCAGCCCGCAACGGGACAGGGTCCTCCAGCAGTACTTC CASSPQRDRVLQQYF
. TRBJ2-1 . TRBV27 15 TGTGCCAGCAGTTTAGGAGGGGGCCCCTACAATGAGCAGTTCTTC CASSLGGGPYNEQFF
. TRBJ2-5 . TRBV5-1 14 TGCGCCAGCAACCGGGGGTCGGGAACAGAGACCCAGTACTTC CASNRGSGTETQYF
. TRBJ2-5 . TRBV12-5 18 TGTGCTAGTGGTCCCGGCCCCAGGGGATTGGTATGGCAAGAGACCCAGTACTTC CASGPGPRGLVWQETQYF
. TRBJ2-7 once TRBV6-1 13 TGTGCCAGCAGTCGAACAGTTGTCTACGAGCAGTACTTC CASSRTVVYEQYF
TRBD2 TRBJ2-5 once TRBV6-1 14 TGTGCCAGCAGTGAATCGGCTAGCGGGAGATCCCAGTACTTC CASSESASGRSQYF
TRBD1 TRBJ1-5 few TRBV4-1 16 TGCGCCAGCGCAGCCCGGTCAGGGGGGATCAATCAGCCCCAGCATTTT CASAARSGGINQPQHF
. TRBJ1-1 . TRBV19 16 TGTGCCAGTAGTAGGCCCCCGAATATGCAACAGGGAGCAGCTTTCTTT CASSRPPNMQQGAAFF
TRBD1 TRBJ2-1 . TRBV5-4 15 TGTGCCAGCAGCTTCGAGACAGGGGGAAATGATGAGCAGTTCTTC CASSFETGGNDEQFF